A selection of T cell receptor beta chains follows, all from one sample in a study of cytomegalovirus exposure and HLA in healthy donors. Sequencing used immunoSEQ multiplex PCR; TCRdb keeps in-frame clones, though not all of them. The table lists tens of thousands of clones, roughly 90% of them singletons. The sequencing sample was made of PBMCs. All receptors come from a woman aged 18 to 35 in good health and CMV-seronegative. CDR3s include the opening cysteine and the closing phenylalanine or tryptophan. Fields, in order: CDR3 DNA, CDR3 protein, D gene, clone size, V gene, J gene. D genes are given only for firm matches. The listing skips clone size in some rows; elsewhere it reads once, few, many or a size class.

CDR3nt: TGTGCCAGCAGTTTAAGGCAGGCTGGCCGGCAGCCCCAGCATTTT
CDR3aa: CASSLRQAGRQPQHF
d_gene: .
abundance: .
v_gene: TRBV28
j_gene: TRBJ1-5

CDR3nt: TGTGCCAGCAGCTCCCGGGTGGGGGGCACCGGGGAGCTGTTTTTT
CDR3aa: CASSSRVGGTGELFF
d_gene: .
abundance: .
v_gene: TRBV7-9
j_gene: TRBJ2-2

CDR3nt: TGCGCCAGCAGCGTGGGACAGGATCTCTCCTATAATTCACCCCTCCACTTT
CDR3aa: CASSVGQDLSYNSPLHF
d_gene: TRBD1
abundance: .
v_gene: TRBV5-1
j_gene: TRBJ1-6

CDR3nt: TGTGCCAGCAGCTTATCCCCTGGAGCGGGAGGGTCGGAGCAGTACTTC
CDR3aa: CASSLSPGAGGSEQYF
d_gene: TRBD2
abundance: once
v_gene: TRBV7-8
j_gene: TRBJ2-7

CDR3nt: TGTGCCAGCAGCTTCGGGCTGAGCGGCTACGAGCAGTACTTC
CDR3aa: CASSFGLSGYEQYF
d_gene: .
abundance: .
v_gene: TRBV7-6
j_gene: TRBJ2-7

CDR3nt: TGTGCCAGTGTAGATTTGCGTGGCGGGAGGGCCAGGGAGACCCAGTACTTC
CDR3aa: CASVDLRGGRARETQYF
d_gene: TRBD2
abundance: once
v_gene: TRBV19
j_gene: TRBJ2-5

CDR3nt: TGTGCCAGCTCACTAGGACAGAACTCTGGAAACACCATATATTTT
CDR3aa: CASSLGQNSGNTIYF
d_gene: .
abundance: .
v_gene: TRBV18
j_gene: TRBJ1-3

CDR3nt: TGTGCCAGCAGCAAAGACTTGGACTTTTACCATAGCAATCAGCCCCAGCATTTT
CDR3aa: CASSKDLDFYHSNQPQHF
d_gene: .
abundance: .
v_gene: TRBV21-1
j_gene: TRBJ1-5

CDR3nt: TGCGCCAGCAGCCCCTTCCCGGACAGGAACACTGAAGCTTTCTTT
CDR3aa: CASSPFPDRNTEAFF
d_gene: .
abundance: .
v_gene: TRBV4-1
j_gene: TRBJ1-1

CDR3nt: TGTGCCTGCCAGACAGGGGCTAATGAAAAACTGTTTTTT
CDR3aa: CACQTGANEKLFF
d_gene: TRBD1
abundance: .
v_gene: TRBV30
j_gene: TRBJ1-4

CDR3nt: TGTGCCAGCACCGGGACATTGGGGGTCTACACCTTC
CDR3aa: CASTGTLGVYTF
d_gene: .
abundance: .
v_gene: TRBV28
j_gene: TRBJ1-2

CDR3nt: TGTGCCAGCAGCTTGGCAGGGAACACAGATACGCAGTATTTT
CDR3aa: CASSLAGNTDTQYF
d_gene: .
abundance: .
v_gene: TRBV5-4
j_gene: TRBJ2-3

CDR3nt: TGTGCCAGCAGCCAAGATTTACGGGGTGATGGCTACACCTTC
CDR3aa: CASSQDLRGDGYTF
d_gene: .
abundance: once
v_gene: TRBV4-2
j_gene: TRBJ1-2

CDR3nt: TGTGCCAGCAGCGTAGCTCGAGGTTGGGGGGGGACAGATACGCAGTATTTT
CDR3aa: CASSVARGWGGTDTQYF
d_gene: TRBD2
abundance: .
v_gene: TRBV9
j_gene: TRBJ2-3

CDR3nt: TGTGCCAGCAGCAAGAAGACAGCTTCTAGCACAGATACGCAGTATTTT
CDR3aa: CASSKKTASSTDTQYF
d_gene: .
abundance: .
v_gene: TRBV7-8
j_gene: TRBJ2-3

CDR3nt: TGTGCCAGCAGTTTCCGAGGCAGCACTGAAGCTTTCTTT
CDR3aa: CASSFRGSTEAFF
d_gene: .
abundance: .
v_gene: TRBV27
j_gene: TRBJ1-1

CDR3nt: TGTGCCAGCAGTTATCTAGCGGGGGCTAGCACAGATACGCAGTATTTT
CDR3aa: CASSYLAGASTDTQYF
d_gene: TRBD2
abundance: .
v_gene: TRBV6-5
j_gene: TRBJ2-3

CDR3nt: TGCAGCGTTGAAGATCCGGCAGGGGGAAACACCATATATTTT
CDR3aa: CSVEDPAGGNTIYF
d_gene: .
abundance: .
v_gene: TRBV29-1
j_gene: TRBJ1-3

CDR3nt: TGTGCCAGCAGCGAAGGGGCCGAATACGAGCAGTACTTC
CDR3aa: CASSEGAEYEQYF
d_gene: .
abundance: .
v_gene: TRBV7-9
j_gene: TRBJ2-7

CDR3nt: TGTGCCAGCTCCGCGCCGGGACTAGCGGCCCAAGAGACCCAGTACTTC
CDR3aa: CASSAPGLAAQETQYF
d_gene: TRBD2
abundance: .
v_gene: TRBV18
j_gene: TRBJ2-5

CDR3nt: TGTGCCAGCAGCGTCGCGGGGGGGCAAGAGACCCAGTACTTC
CDR3aa: CASSVAGGQETQYF
d_gene: TRBD2
abundance: .
v_gene: TRBV9
j_gene: TRBJ2-5

CDR3nt: TGTGCCAGTCACCGAGACAGGGGGAACACTGAAGCTTTCTTT
CDR3aa: CASHRDRGNTEAFF
d_gene: TRBD1
abundance: .
v_gene: TRBV19
j_gene: TRBJ1-1

CDR3nt: TGCAGCGTTCGCTGGCGGGGGAGATACACAGATACGCAGTATTTT
CDR3aa: CSVRWRGRYTDTQYF
d_gene: TRBD2
abundance: .
v_gene: TRBV29-1
j_gene: TRBJ2-3

CDR3nt: TGCAGCGTAAACACAGGGGGCACCGGGGAGCTGTTTTTT
CDR3aa: CSVNTGGTGELFF
d_gene: TRBD1
abundance: .
v_gene: TRBV29-1
j_gene: TRBJ2-2

CDR3nt: TGTGCCAGCAGCTTAGGCGGGGTTATATACAATGAGCAGTTCTTC
CDR3aa: CASSLGGVIYNEQFF
d_gene: .
abundance: .
v_gene: TRBV11-2
j_gene: TRBJ2-1

CDR3nt: TGTGCCAGCAGTGAATATCCGCTAGCGGGAGCTCTTACGGATGAGCAGTTCTTC
CDR3aa: CASSEYPLAGALTDEQFF
d_gene: TRBD2
abundance: .
v_gene: TRBV25-1
j_gene: TRBJ2-1

CDR3nt: TGTGCCAGCAGCTCCCACTCGGTGGACTATGGCTACACCTTC
CDR3aa: CASSSHSVDYGYTF
d_gene: .
abundance: .
v_gene: TRBV7-2
j_gene: TRBJ1-2

CDR3nt: TGTGCCAGCTCACGTGGTACAGGGGGCTCGGACACTGAAGCTTTCTTT
CDR3aa: CASSRGTGGSDTEAFF
d_gene: TRBD1
abundance: .
v_gene: TRBV18
j_gene: TRBJ1-1

CDR3nt: TGTGCCAGCAGTTTATTCCGGGCGAGGGGCAATCAGCCCCAGCATTTT
CDR3aa: CASSLFRARGNQPQHF
d_gene: .
abundance: .
v_gene: TRBV28
j_gene: TRBJ1-5

CDR3nt: TGTGCCAGCAGCTTGGTGACAGGGGGGCGGTCCTATGGCTACACCTTC
CDR3aa: CASSLVTGGRSYGYTF
d_gene: TRBD1
abundance: .
v_gene: TRBV11-2
j_gene: TRBJ1-2

CDR3nt: TGTGCCAGCAGTTCCCGGACTAGCGGACCCTACGAGCAGTACTTC
CDR3aa: CASSSRTSGPYEQYF
d_gene: TRBD2
abundance: .
v_gene: TRBV27
j_gene: TRBJ2-7

CDR3nt: TGTGCCTGGACCCCCGGGAGAACGGATTCACCCCTCCACTTT
CDR3aa: CAWTPGRTDSPLHF
d_gene: .
abundance: .
v_gene: TRBV30
j_gene: TRBJ1-6

CDR3nt: TGTGCCAGCAGCTTGGGATTAGGGACTAGCGCCCCTAGAGAGCAGTACTTC
CDR3aa: CASSLGLGTSAPREQYF
d_gene: TRBD2
abundance: few
v_gene: TRBV5-8
j_gene: TRBJ2-7

CDR3nt: TGTGCCACCAGGGGGACAGGGCCGTCTGCTGAAGCTTTCTTT
CDR3aa: CATRGTGPSAEAFF
d_gene: TRBD1
abundance: few
v_gene: TRBV15
j_gene: TRBJ1-1

CDR3nt: TGTGCCAGCAGTGGGACTAGCGGGGGTTTTGATGAGCAGTTCTTC
CDR3aa: CASSGTSGGFDEQFF
d_gene: TRBD2
abundance: .
v_gene: TRBV25-1
j_gene: TRBJ2-1

CDR3nt: TGTGCCAGCAGTCCAATCCCAACAGACAGGGAGCAGTACTTC
CDR3aa: CASSPIPTDREQYF
d_gene: .
abundance: .
v_gene: TRBV28
j_gene: TRBJ2-7

CDR3nt: TGCGCCAGCAGCTACGGAGCGGGCAATGAGCAGTTCTTC
CDR3aa: CASSYGAGNEQFF
d_gene: .
abundance: .
v_gene: TRBV5-1
j_gene: TRBJ2-1

CDR3nt: TGTGCCAGCAGCCGATTACAGGGGGCCGAGACCCAGTACTTC
CDR3aa: CASSRLQGAETQYF
d_gene: TRBD1
abundance: .
v_gene: TRBV28
j_gene: TRBJ2-5

CDR3nt: TGTGCCAGCAAGTGGCGGGGAGCCTACGAGCAGTACTTC
CDR3aa: CASKWRGAYEQYF
d_gene: .
abundance: .
v_gene: TRBV6-1
j_gene: TRBJ2-7

CDR3nt: TGCGCCAGCAGCTTGGGGACAGGGGACACTGAAGCTTTCTTT
CDR3aa: CASSLGTGDTEAFF
d_gene: TRBD1
abundance: .
v_gene: TRBV5-1
j_gene: TRBJ1-1

CDR3nt: TGTGCCAGAAGCCAGGGACAGGGTTGGAATCAGCCCCAGCATTTT
CDR3aa: CARSQGQGWNQPQHF
d_gene: TRBD1
abundance: .
v_gene: TRBV5-3
j_gene: TRBJ1-5

CDR3nt: TGTGCCAGCAGCTCCCAGCGGGACCCTCCGGCGGAGCAGTTCTTC
CDR3aa: CASSSQRDPPAEQFF
d_gene: TRBD2
abundance: .
v_gene: TRBV9
j_gene: TRBJ2-1

CDR3nt: TGTGCCAGCAGCAAAGGGGTACCCTCCTACAATGAGCAGTTCTTC
CDR3aa: CASSKGVPSYNEQFF
d_gene: .
abundance: .
v_gene: TRBV5-6
j_gene: TRBJ2-1

CDR3nt: TGCAGCGTTGGACAGGGAACTTTCACTGAAGCTTTCTTT
CDR3aa: CSVGQGTFTEAFF
d_gene: TRBD1
abundance: .
v_gene: TRBV29-1
j_gene: TRBJ1-1

CDR3nt: TGTGCCAGCAGCGTAAGACAGGGGGGCCTCTACGAGCAGTACTTC
CDR3aa: CASSVRQGGLYEQYF
d_gene: TRBD1
abundance: .
v_gene: TRBV9
j_gene: TRBJ2-7

CDR3nt: TGCGCCAGCAGCCTAGCGGGGGGGTCCTACGAGCAGTACTTC
CDR3aa: CASSLAGGSYEQYF
d_gene: TRBD2
abundance: .
v_gene: TRBV4-1
j_gene: TRBJ2-7

CDR3nt: TGTGCCAGCAGCACCCCGGTTGGACAGGGACACTATGGCTACACCTTC
CDR3aa: CASSTPVGQGHYGYTF
d_gene: TRBD1
abundance: .
v_gene: TRBV28
j_gene: TRBJ1-2

CDR3nt: TGCGCCAGCGCGCCGGGACAGGGTGGAGATACGCAGTATTTT
CDR3aa: CASAPGQGGDTQYF
d_gene: TRBD1
abundance: once
v_gene: TRBV5-1
j_gene: TRBJ2-3

CDR3nt: TGTGCCAGCAGCCAAGGAGAGGACAGCTTCGGCAATCAGCCCCAGCATTTT
CDR3aa: CASSQGEDSFGNQPQHF
d_gene: .
abundance: .
v_gene: TRBV5-8
j_gene: TRBJ1-5

CDR3nt: TGTGCCAGCAGCGCGCGCCGTTACGCGGCTGAAGCTTTCTTT
CDR3aa: CASSARRYAAEAFF
d_gene: .
abundance: .
v_gene: TRBV13
j_gene: TRBJ1-1